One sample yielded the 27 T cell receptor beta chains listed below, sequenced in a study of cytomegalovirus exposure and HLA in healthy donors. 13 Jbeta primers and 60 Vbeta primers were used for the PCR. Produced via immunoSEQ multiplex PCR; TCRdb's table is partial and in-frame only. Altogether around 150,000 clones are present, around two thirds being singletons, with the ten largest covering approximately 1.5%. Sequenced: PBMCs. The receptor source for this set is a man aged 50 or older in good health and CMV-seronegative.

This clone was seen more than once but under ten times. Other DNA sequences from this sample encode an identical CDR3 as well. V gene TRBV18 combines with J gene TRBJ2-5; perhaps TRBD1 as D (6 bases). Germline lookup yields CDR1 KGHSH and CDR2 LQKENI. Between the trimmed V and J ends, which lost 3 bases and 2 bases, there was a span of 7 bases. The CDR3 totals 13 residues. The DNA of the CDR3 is TGTGCCAGCTCACCTGGACAGCAAGAGACCCAGTACTTC. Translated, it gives CASSPGQQETQYF.

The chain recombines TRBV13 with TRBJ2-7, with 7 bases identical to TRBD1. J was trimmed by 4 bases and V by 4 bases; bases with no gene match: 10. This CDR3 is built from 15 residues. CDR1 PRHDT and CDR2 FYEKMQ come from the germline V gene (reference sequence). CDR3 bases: TGTGCCAGCAGCTCCAGGACAGGAGGCCTATACGAGCAGTACTTC. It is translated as CASSSRTGGLYEQYF.

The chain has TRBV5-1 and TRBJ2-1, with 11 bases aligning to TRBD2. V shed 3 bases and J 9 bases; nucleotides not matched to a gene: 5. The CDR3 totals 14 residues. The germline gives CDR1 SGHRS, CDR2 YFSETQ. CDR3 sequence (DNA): TGCGCCAGCAGCTGGTCCGGGACTAGCGGTGAGCAGTTCTTC. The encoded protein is CASSWSGTSGEQFF.

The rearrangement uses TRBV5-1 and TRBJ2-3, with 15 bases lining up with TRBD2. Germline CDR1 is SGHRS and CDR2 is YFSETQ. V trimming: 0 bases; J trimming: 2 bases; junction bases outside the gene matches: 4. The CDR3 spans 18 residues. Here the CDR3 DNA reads TGCGCCAGCAGCTTGGGGGGACTAGCGGGGGGAAACACAGATACGCAGTATTTT. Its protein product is CASSLGGLAGGNTDTQYF. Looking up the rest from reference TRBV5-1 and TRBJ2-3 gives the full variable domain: KAGVTQTPRYLIKTRGQQVTLSCSPISGHRSVSWYQQTPGQGLQFLFEYFSETQRNKGNFPGRFSGRQFSNSRSEMNVSTLELGDSALYLCASSLGGLAGGNTDTQYFGPGTRLTVL.

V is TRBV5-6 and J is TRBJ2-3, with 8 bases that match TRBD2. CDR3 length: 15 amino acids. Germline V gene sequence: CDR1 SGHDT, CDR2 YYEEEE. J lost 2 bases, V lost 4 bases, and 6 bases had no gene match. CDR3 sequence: CASSAGLVYTDTQYF. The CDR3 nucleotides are TGTGCCAGCAGCGCGGGACTAGTATACACAGATACGCAGTATTTT.

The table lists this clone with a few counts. The CDR3 sequence: CASSAGTGLSYEQYF. The DNA of the CDR3 is TGTGCCAGCAGTGCCGGGACAGGGCTCTCCTACGAGCAGTACTTC. The V gene is TRBV28, the J gene TRBJ2-7; 9 positions match TRBD1. CDR3 size: 15 residues. Germline trimming cut 5 bases from V and 0 bases from J; bases unmatched to any gene: 5. The germline CDR1 and CDR2 sequences are MDHEN and SYDVKM.

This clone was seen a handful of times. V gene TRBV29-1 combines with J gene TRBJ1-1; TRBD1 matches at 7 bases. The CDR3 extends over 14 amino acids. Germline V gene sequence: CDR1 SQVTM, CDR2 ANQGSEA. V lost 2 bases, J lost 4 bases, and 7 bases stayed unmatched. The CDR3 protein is CSVERGRRATEAFF. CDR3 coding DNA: TGCAGCGTTGAAAGGGGGCGCAGAGCCACTGAAGCTTTCTTT. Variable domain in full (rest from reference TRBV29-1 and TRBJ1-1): SAVISQKPSRDICQRGTSLTIQCQVDSQVTMMFWYRQQPGQSLTLIATANQGSEATYESGFVIDKFPISRPNLTFSTLTVSNMSPEDSSIYLCSVERGRRATEAFFGQGTRLTVV.

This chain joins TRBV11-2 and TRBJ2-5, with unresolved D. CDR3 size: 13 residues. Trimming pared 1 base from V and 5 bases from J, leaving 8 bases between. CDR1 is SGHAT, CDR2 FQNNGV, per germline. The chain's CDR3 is CASSLGPQETQYF. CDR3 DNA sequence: TGTGCCAGCAGCTTAGGGCCCCAGGAGACCCAGTACTTC. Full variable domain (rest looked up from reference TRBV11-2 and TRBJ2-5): EAGVAQSPRYKIIEKRQSVAFWCNPISGHATLYWYQQILGQGPKLLIQFQNNGVVDDSQLPKDRFSAERLKGVDSTLKIQPAKLEDSAVYLCASSLGPQETQYFGPGTRLLVL.

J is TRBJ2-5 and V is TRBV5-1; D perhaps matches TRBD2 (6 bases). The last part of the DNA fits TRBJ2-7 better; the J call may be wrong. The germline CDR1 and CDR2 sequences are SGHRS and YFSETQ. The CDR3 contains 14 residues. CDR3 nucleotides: TGCGCCAGCAGCTTCGGGGGACGGACTGACGAGCAGTACTTC. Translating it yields CASSFGGRTDEQYF.

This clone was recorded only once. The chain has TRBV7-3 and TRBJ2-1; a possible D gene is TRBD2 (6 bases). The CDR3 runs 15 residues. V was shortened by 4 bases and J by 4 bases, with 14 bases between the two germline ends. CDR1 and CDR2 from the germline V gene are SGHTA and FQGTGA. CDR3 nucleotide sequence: TGTGCCAGCAGCTCGGGGACTGCCGATTACAATGAGCAGTTCTTC. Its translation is CASSSGTADYNEQFF.

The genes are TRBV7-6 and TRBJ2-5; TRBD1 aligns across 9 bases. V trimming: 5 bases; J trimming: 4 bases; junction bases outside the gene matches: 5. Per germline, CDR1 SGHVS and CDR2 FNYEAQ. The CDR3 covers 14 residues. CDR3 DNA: TGTGCCAGCAGCCATGGGACAGGGACAGAGACCCAGTACTTC. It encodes CASSHGTGTETQYF.

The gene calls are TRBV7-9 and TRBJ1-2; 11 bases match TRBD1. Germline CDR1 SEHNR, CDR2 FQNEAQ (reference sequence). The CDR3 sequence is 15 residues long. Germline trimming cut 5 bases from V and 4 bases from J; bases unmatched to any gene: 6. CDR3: CASSPRTGGTYGYTF. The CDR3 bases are TGTGCCAGCAGCCCGCGGACAGGGGGCACCTATGGCTACACCTTC. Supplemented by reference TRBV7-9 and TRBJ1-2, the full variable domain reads DTGVSQNPRHKITKRGQNVTFRCDPISEHNRLYWYRQTLGQGPEFLTYFQNEAQLEKSRLLSDRFSAERPKGSFSTLEIQRTEQGDSAMYLCASSPRTGGTYGYTFGSGTRLTVV.

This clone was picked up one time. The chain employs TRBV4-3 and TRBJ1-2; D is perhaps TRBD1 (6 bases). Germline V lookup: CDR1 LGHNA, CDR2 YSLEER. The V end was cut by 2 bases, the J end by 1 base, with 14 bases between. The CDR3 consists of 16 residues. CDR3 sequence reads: CASSQIGQRGNYGYTF. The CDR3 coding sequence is TGCGCCAGCAGCCAAATTGGACAGAGGGGTAACTATGGCTACACCTTC.

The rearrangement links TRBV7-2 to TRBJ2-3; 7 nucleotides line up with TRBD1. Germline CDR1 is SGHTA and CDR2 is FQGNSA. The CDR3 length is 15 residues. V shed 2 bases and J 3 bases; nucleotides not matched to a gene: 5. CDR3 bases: TGTGCCAGCAGCTTAATATCACAGGGGACAGATACGCAGTATTTT. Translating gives CASSLISQGTDTQYF.

CDR3 nucleotide sequence: TGTGCCAGCAGCGACGGGGGAGGGGATACTAACTATGGCTACACCTTC. Amino acid sequence: CASSDGGGDTNYGYTF. The J gene is TRBJ1-2, the V gene TRBV5-6, with a tentative D call TRBD1 (5 bases). This CDR3 contains 16 residues. V gave up 4 bases and J gave up 0 bases, with 16 bases separating them. Per germline, CDR1 SGHDT and CDR2 YYEEEE. The full variable domain, with the rest looked up from reference TRBV5-6 and TRBJ1-2, is DAGVTQSPTHLIKTRGQQVTLRCSPKSGHDTVSWYQQALGQGPQFIFQYYEEEERQRGNFPDRFSGHQFPNYSSELNVNALLLGDSALYLCASSDGGGDTNYGYTFGSGTRLTVV.

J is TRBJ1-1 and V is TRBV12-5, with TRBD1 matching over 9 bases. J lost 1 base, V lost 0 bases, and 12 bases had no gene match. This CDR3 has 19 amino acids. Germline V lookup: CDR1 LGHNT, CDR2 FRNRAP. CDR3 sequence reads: CASGLVPWEGTGRNTEAFF. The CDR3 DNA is TGTGCTAGTGGTTTGGTACCATGGGAAGGGACAGGGAGGAACACTGAAGCTTTCTTT.

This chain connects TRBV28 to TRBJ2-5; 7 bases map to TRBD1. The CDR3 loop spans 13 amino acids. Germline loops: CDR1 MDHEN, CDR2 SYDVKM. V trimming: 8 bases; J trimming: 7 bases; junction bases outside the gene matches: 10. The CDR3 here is CASAVSGGGTQYF. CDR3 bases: TGTGCCAGCGCCGTATCAGGGGGTGGGACCCAGTACTTC.

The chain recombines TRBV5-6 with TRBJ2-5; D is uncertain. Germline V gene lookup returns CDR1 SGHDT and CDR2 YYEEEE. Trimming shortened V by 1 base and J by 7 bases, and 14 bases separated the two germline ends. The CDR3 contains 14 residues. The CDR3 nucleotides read TGTGCCAGCAGCTTGAGAACTACTATTGGGACCCAGTACTTC. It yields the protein CASSLRTTIGTQYF.

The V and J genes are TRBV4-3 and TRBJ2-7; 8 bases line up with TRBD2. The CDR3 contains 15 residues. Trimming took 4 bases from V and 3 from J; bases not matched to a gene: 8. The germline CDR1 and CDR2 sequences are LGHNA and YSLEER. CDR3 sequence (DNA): TGCGCCAGCAGCCGCGCGGGCGGGGGGAGCTACGAGCAGTACTTC. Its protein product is CASSRAGGGSYEQYF.

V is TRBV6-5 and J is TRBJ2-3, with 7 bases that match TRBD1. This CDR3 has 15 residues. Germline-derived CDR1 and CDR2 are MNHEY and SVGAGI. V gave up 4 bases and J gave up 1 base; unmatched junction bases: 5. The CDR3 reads CASSCQDRGTDTQYF. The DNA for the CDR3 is TGTGCCAGCAGTTGCCAAGACAGGGGCACAGATACGCAGTATTTT.

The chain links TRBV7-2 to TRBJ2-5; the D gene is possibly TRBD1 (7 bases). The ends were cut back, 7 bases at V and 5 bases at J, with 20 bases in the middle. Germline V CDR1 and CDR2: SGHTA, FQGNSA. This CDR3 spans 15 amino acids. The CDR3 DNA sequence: TGTGCCAGCAAATTGTCTGGAGGGGGCAGGGAGACCCAGTACTTC. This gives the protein CASKLSGGGRETQYF.

CDR3: CTRALAGVTDTQYF. Written as DNA, the CDR3 is TGCACCAGAGCCCTAGCGGGGGTCACAGATACGCAGTATTTT. The V call is TRBV1, the J call TRBJ2-3; TRBD2 was called by the table and not checked on the DNA. TRBV1 is flagged as a pseudogene. The length of the CDR3 is 14 residues.

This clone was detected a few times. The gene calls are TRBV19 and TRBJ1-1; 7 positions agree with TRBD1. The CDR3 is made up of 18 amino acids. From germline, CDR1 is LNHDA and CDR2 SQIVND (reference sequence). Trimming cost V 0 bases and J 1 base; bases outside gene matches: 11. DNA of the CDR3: TGTGCCAGTAGTATAGATCCCCGGGACAGCCGACCGAACACTGAAGCTTTCTTT. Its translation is CASSIDPRDSRPNTEAFF.

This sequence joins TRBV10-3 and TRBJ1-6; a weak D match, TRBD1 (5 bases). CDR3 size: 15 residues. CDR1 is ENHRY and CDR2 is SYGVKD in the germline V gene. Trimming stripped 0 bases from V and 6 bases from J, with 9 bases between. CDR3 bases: TGTGCCATCAGTGAGTCGGGGCGGACTAATTCACCCCTCCACTTT. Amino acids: CAISESGRTNSPLHF.

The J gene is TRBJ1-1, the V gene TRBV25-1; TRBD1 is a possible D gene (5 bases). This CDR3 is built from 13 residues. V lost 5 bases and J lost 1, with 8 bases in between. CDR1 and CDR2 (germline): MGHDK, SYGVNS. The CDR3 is CASSTDRNTEAFF. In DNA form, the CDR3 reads TGTGCCAGCAGTACCGACAGGAACACTGAAGCTTTCTTT.

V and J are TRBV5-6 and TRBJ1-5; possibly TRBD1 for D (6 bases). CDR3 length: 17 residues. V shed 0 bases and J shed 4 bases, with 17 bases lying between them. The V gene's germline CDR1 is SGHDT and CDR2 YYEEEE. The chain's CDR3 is CASSLGGRANLNQPQHF. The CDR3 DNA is TGTGCCAGCAGCTTGGGGGGGCGGGCTAACCTTAATCAGCCCCAGCATTTT. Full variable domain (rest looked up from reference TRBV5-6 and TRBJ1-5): DAGVTQSPTHLIKTRGQQVTLRCSPKSGHDTVSWYQQALGQGPQFIFQYYEEEERQRGNFPDRFSGHQFPNYSSELNVNALLLGDSALYLCASSLGGRANLNQPQHFGDGTRLSIL.

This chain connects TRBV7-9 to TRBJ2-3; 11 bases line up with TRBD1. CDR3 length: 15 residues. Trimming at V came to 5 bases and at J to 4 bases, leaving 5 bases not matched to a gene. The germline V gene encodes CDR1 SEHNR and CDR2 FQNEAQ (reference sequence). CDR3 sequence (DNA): TGTGCCAGCAGCCGTGGGACAGGGGGAGCAGATACGCAGTATTTT. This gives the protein CASSRGTGGADTQYF.